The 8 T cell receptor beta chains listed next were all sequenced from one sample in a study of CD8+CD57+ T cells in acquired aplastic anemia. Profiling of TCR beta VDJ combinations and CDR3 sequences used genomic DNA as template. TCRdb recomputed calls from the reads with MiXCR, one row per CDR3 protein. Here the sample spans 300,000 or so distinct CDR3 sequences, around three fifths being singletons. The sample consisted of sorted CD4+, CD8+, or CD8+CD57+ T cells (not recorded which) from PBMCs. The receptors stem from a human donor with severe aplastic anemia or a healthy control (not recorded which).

The CDR3 loop reads CASGDGSYEQYF. The DNA of the CDR3 is TGTGCCAGCGGAGACGGCTCCTACGAGCAGTACTTC. The genes are TRBV7-9 and TRBJ2-7; D is uncertain. CDR3 length equals 12 residues. The germline V gene encodes CDR1 SEHNR and CDR2 FQNEAQ (reference sequence). V lost 8 bases, J lost 0 bases, and 8 bases lay in between.

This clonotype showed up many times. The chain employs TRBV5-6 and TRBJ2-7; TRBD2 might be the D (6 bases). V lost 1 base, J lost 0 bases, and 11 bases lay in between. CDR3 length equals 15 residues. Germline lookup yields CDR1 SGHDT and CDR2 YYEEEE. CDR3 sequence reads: CASSLWSGSSYEQYF. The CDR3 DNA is TGTGCCAGCAGCTTGTGGTCCGGGAGCTCCTACGAGCAGTACTTC.

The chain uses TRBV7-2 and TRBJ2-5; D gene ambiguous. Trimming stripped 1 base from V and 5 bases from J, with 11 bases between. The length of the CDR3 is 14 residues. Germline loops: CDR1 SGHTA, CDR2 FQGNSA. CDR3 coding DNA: TGTGCCAGCAGCTTAGTCTTGGGTATGGAGACCCAGTACTTC. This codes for CASSLVLGMETQYF. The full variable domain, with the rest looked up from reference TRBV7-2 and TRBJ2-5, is GAGVSQSPSNKVTEKGKDVELRCDPISGHTALYWYRQSLGQGLEFLIYFQGNSAPDKSGLPSDRFSAERTGGSVSTLTIQRTQQEDSAVYLCASSLVLGMETQYFGPGTRLLVL.

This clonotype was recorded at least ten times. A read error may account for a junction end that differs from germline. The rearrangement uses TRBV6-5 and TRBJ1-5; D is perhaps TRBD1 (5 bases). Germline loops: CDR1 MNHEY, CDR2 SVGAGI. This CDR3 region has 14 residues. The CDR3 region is CASSRAGTNLPQHF. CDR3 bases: TGTGCCAGCAGTCGAGCAGGGACGAATCTGCCCCAGCATTTT.

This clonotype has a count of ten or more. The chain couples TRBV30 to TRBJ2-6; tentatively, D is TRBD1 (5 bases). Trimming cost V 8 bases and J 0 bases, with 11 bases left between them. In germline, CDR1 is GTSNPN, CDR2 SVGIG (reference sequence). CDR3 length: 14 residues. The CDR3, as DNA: TGTGCCGGCGGAAGGGGCTCTGGGGCCAACGTCCTGACTTTC. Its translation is CAGGRGSGANVLTF.

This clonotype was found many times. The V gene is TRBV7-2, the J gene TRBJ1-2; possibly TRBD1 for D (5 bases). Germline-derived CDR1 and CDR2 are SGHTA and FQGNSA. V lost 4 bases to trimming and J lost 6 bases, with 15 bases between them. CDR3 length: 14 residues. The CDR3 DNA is TGTGCCAGCAGCTCGACCGGGAGGGGAGATGGCTACACCTTC. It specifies CASSSTGRGDGYTF.

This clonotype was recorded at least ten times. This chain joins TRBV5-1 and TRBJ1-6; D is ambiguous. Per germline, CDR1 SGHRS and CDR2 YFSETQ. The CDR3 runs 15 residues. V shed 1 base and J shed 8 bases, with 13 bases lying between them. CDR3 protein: CASSLLNPIDSPLHF. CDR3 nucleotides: TGCGCCAGCAGCTTGCTGAATCCTATCGATTCACCCCTCCACTTT. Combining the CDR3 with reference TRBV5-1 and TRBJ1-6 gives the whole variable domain KAGVTQTPRYLIKTRGQQVTLSCSPISGHRSVSWYQQTPGQGLQFLFEYFSETQRNKGNFPGRFSGRQFSNSRSEMNVSTLELGDSALYLCASSLLNPIDSPLHFGNGTRLTVT.

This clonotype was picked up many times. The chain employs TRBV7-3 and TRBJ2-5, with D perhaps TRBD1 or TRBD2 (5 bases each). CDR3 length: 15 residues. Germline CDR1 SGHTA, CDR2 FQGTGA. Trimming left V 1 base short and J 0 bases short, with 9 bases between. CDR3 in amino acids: CASSLRGDDQETQYF. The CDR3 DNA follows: TGTGCCAGCAGCTTAAGAGGGGACGACCAAGAGACCCAGTACTTC.